A single sample is the source of the 23 T cell receptor beta chains below, sequenced in a study of T cell changes during pregnancy in multiple sclerosis. Produced via immunoSEQ multiplex PCR; TCRdb's table is partial and in-frame only. The sample contains about 79,000 clones, over 80% of which appear only once. The sequencing here drew on CD4+ T cells from peripheral blood mononuclear cells, taken in the second trimester of pregnancy. These receptors all stem from a female donor with multiple sclerosis, enrolled in a pregnancy study.

The chain joins TRBV18 to TRBJ2-3; a possible D gene is TRBD1 (6 bases). Trimming cost V 5 bases and J 2 bases, with 14 bases left between them. Germline CDR1 reads KGHSH; CDR2 reads LQKENI. This CDR3 is 15 amino acids long. DNA for the CDR3: TGTGCCAGCTCAACGGACAGTCATCCCACAGATACGCAGTATTTT. As protein: CASSTDSHPTDTQYF. The full variable domain, its missing parts supplied by reference TRBV18 and TRBJ2-3, is NAGVMQNPRHLVRRRGQEARLRCSPMKGHSHVYWYRQLPEEGLKFMVYLQKENIIDESGMPKERFSAEFPKEGPSILRIQQVVRGDSAAYFCASSTDSHPTDTQYFGPGTRLTVL.

This rearrangement joins TRBV2 to TRBJ2-1; D may be TRBD2 (5 bases). The CDR3 loop spans 14 amino acids. Trimming removed 7 bases from V and 9 bases from J, with 19 bases in between. The V gene's germline CDR1 is SNHLY and CDR2 FYNNEI. CDR3 coding DNA: TGTGCCAGCACCTCCCGGACTGGGCCTACTGAGCAGTTCTTC. Its translation: CASTSRTGPTEQFF.

V is TRBV28 and J is TRBJ1-6, with a possible D match to TRBD1 (6 bases). Trimming took 5 bases from V and 5 from J, leaving 16 bases between them. The CDR3 is 16 residues long. Germline CDR1 and CDR2: MDHEN and SYDVKM. CDR3: CASSPRQGLNNSPLHF. DNA of the CDR3: TGTGCCAGCAGTCCCCGGCAGGGGCTGAATAATTCACCCCTCCACTTT.

The chain employs TRBV6-5 and TRBJ1-6, with 8 bases aligning to TRBD1. The CDR3 is 16 residues long. CDR1 MNHEY and CDR2 SVGAGI come from the germline V gene. The V and J ends lost 2 bases and 7 bases, in that order; junction bases with no gene match: 7. Written as DNA, the CDR3 is TGTGCCAGCAGTTACCGGACAGGGAGAGGGAATTCACCCCTCCACTTT. This translates into CASSYRTGRGNSPLHF.

The chain couples TRBV28 to TRBJ1-2; 9 nucleotides match TRBD1. V lost 8 bases and J lost 8; bases outside the gene matches: 9. CDR1 is MDHEN and CDR2 is SYDVKM in the germline V gene. The CDR3 is 13 residues long. The CDR3 is CASATTGGRGYTF. The CDR3 region has the DNA TGTGCCAGCGCAACGACAGGGGGAAGAGGCTACACCTTC.

This clone was detected a few times. The chain recombines TRBV2 with TRBJ2-3; 11 bases line up with TRBD2. This CDR3 contains 16 residues. After removal of 3 bases from V and 6 bases from J, the junction contained 8 bases not matched to a gene. Germline assignment: CDR1 SNHLY and CDR2 FYNNEI. CDR3 protein: CASSEGLAVDFDTQYF. As DNA, the CDR3 is TGTGCCAGCAGTGAGGGACTAGCGGTAGATTTTGATACGCAGTATTTT.

The J gene is TRBJ2-2, the V gene TRBV6-5, with TRBD2 matching 8 bases. This CDR3 region has 14 residues. V trimming: 6 bases; J trimming: 7 bases; junction bases outside the gene matches: 7. Germline CDR1 is MNHEY and CDR2 is SVGAGI. The CDR3 is CASRSGSMIGELFF. In DNA form, the CDR3 reads TGTGCCAGCAGGAGCGGGAGTATGATCGGGGAGCTGTTTTTT.

The V gene is TRBV19, the J gene TRBJ2-7; 7 nucleotides align to TRBD1. The V gene end was trimmed by 3 bases and the J gene end by 1 base; junction bases not matched to a gene: 3. Germline CDR1 reads LNHDA; CDR2 reads SQIVND (reference sequence). This CDR3 region has 14 residues. Here the CDR3 DNA reads TGTGCCAGTAGTATCGCGGACAGGTCCTACGAGCAGTACTTC. This codes for CASSIADRSYEQYF.

The chain recombines TRBV21-1 with TRBJ1-1; TRBD1 is taken as the D call from the table, unchecked against the DNA. TRBV21-1 is a pseudogene locus. The CDR3 contains 15 residues. The CDR3 reads CASSKGRVRITEAFF. In DNA, the CDR3 is TGTGCCAGCAGCAAAGGCAGGGTCAGGATAACTGAAGCTTTCTTT.

The rearrangement links TRBV5-1 to TRBJ1-5, with TRBD1 identical over 7 bases. Germline V lookup: CDR1 SGHRS, CDR2 YFSETQ. V shed 7 bases and J 5 bases; nucleotides not matched to a gene: 6. CDR3 size: 13 residues. The chain's CDR3 is CASSLGGDQPQHF. The CDR3 nucleotides read TGCGCCAGCTCCCTAGGGGGCGATCAGCCCCAGCATTTT.

The rearrangement joins TRBV4-1 to TRBJ1-1, with D maybe TRBD1 (6 bases). V lost 3 bases and J 6 bases, leaving 26 bases between the germline ends. CDR1 is MGHRA and CDR2 is YSYEKL in the germline V gene. The CDR3 covers 18 residues. The CDR3 loop reads CASSQTWTASLSRAEAFF. CDR3 nucleotides: TGCGCCAGCAGCCAGACGTGGACAGCGTCTCTTTCGCGGGCTGAAGCTTTCTTT.

J is TRBJ2-1 and V is TRBV23-1, with 11 bases lining up with TRBD1. TRBV23-1 counts as an open reading frame of uncertain function. V shed 6 bases and J 8 bases; nucleotides not matched to a gene: 9. This CDR3 comprises 15 residues. The CDR3 spells CASSNRDRGDDEQFF. The CDR3 DNA reads as TGCGCCAGCAGCAACCGGGACAGGGGGGACGATGAGCAGTTCTTC.

This sequence joins TRBV5-6 and TRBJ1-2; D possibly corresponds to TRBD1 (6 bases). The CDR3 consists of 16 residues. Germline V gene sequence: CDR1 SGHDT, CDR2 YYEEEE. V lost 0 bases and J lost 2, with 14 bases in between. DNA of the CDR3: TGTGCCAGCAGCTTGGCCCTCGACAGGACAAACTATGGCTACACCTTC. Translating it yields CASSLALDRTNYGYTF.

The chain has TRBV9 and TRBJ2-4; possibly TRBD2 for D (6 bases). The CDR3 is 11 residues long. V lost 3 bases to trimming and J lost 13 bases, with 11 bases between them. Germline V gene lookup returns CDR1 SGDLS and CDR2 YYNGEE. CDR3 sequence reads: CASSASGVQYF. The CDR3 coding sequence is TGTGCCAGCAGCGCCTCGGGGGTACAGTACTTC. The whole variable domain, remainder taken from reference TRBV9 and TRBJ2-4, is DSGVTQTPKHLITATGQRVTLRCSPRSGDLSVYWYQQSLDQGLQFLIQYYNGEERAKGNILERFSAQQFPDLHSELNLSSLELGDSALYFCASSASGVQYFGAGTRLSVL.

V usage is TRBV18 and J usage is TRBJ2-3; D not resolved. The CDR3 length is 15 residues. Trimming took off 6 bases at V and 2 bases at J, with 15 bases between the two ends. Germline lookup yields CDR1 KGHSH and CDR2 LQKENI. As DNA, the CDR3 is TGTGCCAGCTCCACCCTTGGCGGATTCACAGATACGCAGTATTTT. Translation: CASSTLGGFTDTQYF.

The V and J genes are TRBV14 and TRBJ2-1; TRBD2 matches at 12 bases. The CDR3 loop spans 16 amino acids. The germline CDR1 and CDR2 sequences are SGHDN and FVKESK. Trimming at V came to 0 bases and at J to 7 bases, leaving 4 bases not matched to a gene. This chain's CDR3 is CASSQDLGLAGNEQFF. The CDR3 DNA reads as TGTGCCAGCAGCCAAGATCTGGGACTAGCGGGTAATGAGCAGTTCTTC.

The rearrangement joins TRBV30 to TRBJ1-1; D not certain. Trimming cost V 3 bases and J 11 bases, with 13 bases left between them. The CDR3 runs 11 residues. Per the germline V gene, CDR1 is GTSNPN and CDR2 is SVGIG (reference sequence). The CDR3 reads CAWRMREKAFF. The DNA for the CDR3 is TGTGCCTGGAGAATGAGGGAGAAGGCTTTCTTT.

The chain has TRBV7-2 and TRBJ2-2, with D unresolved. V was cut by 5 bases and J by 13 bases, with 14 bases left in between. In germline, CDR1 is SGHTA, CDR2 FQGNSA. CDR3 size: 12 residues. The CDR3 DNA follows: TGTGCCAGCAGCCTCTCTACGCGCGGGCTGTTTTTT. It yields the protein CASSLSTRGLFF.

The chain uses TRBV18 and TRBJ1-5; D is unclear. The germline V gene has CDR1 KGHSH and CDR2 LQKENI. V lost 3 bases and J 0 bases, leaving 9 bases between the germline ends. CDR3 length: 15 amino acids. This chain's CDR3 is CASSPGPYSNQPQHF. In DNA form, the CDR3 reads TGTGCCAGCTCACCGGGCCCATATAGCAATCAGCCCCAGCATTTT.

The rearrangement links TRBV15 to TRBJ1-2; tentative D call: TRBD1 (6 bases). The V end was cut by 1 base, the J end by 4 bases, with 7 bases between. The CDR3 is 13 residues long. Germline lookup yields CDR1 LNHNV and CDR2 YYDKDF (reference sequence). The CDR3 loop is CATSRGTAYGYTF. CDR3 DNA: TGTGCCACCAGCAGAGGGACAGCCTATGGCTACACCTTC.

V and J are TRBV25-1 and TRBJ2-2; 9 bases align to TRBD1. Germline CDR1 reads MGHDK; CDR2 reads SYGVNS. The V gene end was trimmed by 8 bases and the J gene end by 2 bases; junction bases not matched to a gene: 9. This CDR3 has 16 residues. The CDR3 coding sequence is TGTGCCAGCGGTTTTGACAGGGGGGTTAACACCGGGGAGCTGTTTTTT. It encodes CASGFDRGVNTGELFF.

The rearrangement links TRBV6-4 to TRBJ1-2, with a possible D match to TRBD1 (6 bases). CDR1 and CDR2 from the germline V gene are MRHNA and SNTAGT. CDR3 length: 15 amino acids. V was cut by 3 bases and J by 4 bases, with 15 bases left in between. CDR3: CASSEYRGRGYGYTF. The CDR3 DNA reads TGTGCCAGCAGTGAGTATAGGGGCAGGGGCTATGGCTACACCTTC.

The chain carries TRBV14 and TRBJ2-5, with TRBD2 matching 7 bases. The CDR3 has 15 residues. With 5 bases clipped from V and 1 base from J, the junction kept 7 bases outside the gene matches. CDR1 and CDR2 (germline): SGHDN, FVKESK. As DNA, the CDR3 is TGTGCCAGCAGCAGAATCGGGAGGACCCAAGAGACCCAGTACTTC. Translating it yields CASSRIGRTQETQYF.